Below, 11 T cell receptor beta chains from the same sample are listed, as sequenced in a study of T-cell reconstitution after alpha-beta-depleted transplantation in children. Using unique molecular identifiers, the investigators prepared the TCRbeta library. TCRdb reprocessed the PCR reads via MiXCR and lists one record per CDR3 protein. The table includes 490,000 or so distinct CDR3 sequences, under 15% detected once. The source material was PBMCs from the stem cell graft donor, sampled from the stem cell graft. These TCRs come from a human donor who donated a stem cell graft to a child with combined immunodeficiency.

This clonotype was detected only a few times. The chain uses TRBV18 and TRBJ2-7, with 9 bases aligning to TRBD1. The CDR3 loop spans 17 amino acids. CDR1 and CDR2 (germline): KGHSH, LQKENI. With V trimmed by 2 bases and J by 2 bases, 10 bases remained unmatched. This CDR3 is CASSPMGTGSGTYEQYF. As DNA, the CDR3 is TGTGCCAGCTCACCAATGGGGACAGGGTCGGGGACCTACGAGCAGTACTTC.

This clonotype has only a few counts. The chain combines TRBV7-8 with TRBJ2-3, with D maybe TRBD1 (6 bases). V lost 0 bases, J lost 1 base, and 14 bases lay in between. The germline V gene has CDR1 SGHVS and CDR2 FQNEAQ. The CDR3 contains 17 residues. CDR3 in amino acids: CASSLALPGQRTDTQYF. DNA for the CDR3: TGTGCCAGCAGCTTAGCCCTCCCCGGACAGCGCACAGATACGCAGTATTTT.

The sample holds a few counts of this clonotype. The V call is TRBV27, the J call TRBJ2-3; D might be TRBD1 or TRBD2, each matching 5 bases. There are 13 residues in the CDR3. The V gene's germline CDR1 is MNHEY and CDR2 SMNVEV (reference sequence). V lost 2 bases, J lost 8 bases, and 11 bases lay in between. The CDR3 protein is CASSLQHGTTQYF. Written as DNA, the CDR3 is TGTGCCAGCAGTTTACAGCACGGGACTACGCAGTATTTT.

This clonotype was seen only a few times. The CDR3 sequence: CAISPGTGVNEQFF. The CDR3 nucleotides read TGTGCCATCAGCCCCGGGACAGGGGTCAATGAGCAGTTCTTC. J is TRBJ2-1 and V is TRBV10-3; TRBD1 agrees at 10 bases. CDR3 length: 14 amino acids. The V segment lost 6 bases and the J segment 6 bases; nucleotides outside the gene matches: 5. Germline V gene lookup returns CDR1 ENHRY and CDR2 SYGVKD.

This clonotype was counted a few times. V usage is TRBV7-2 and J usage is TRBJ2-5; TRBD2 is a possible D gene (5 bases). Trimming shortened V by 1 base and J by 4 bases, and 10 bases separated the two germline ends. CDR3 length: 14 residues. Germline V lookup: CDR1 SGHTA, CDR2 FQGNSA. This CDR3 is CASSLEPSRETQYF. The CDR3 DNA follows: TGTGCCAGCAGCTTAGAGCCTAGCCGAGAGACCCAGTACTTC.

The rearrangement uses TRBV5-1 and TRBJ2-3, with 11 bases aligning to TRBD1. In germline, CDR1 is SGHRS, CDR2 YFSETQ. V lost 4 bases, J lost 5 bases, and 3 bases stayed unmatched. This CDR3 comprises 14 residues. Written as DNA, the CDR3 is TGCGCCAGCAGCCGGACAGGGGGCCAAGATACGCAGTATTTT. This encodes CASSRTGGQDTQYF.

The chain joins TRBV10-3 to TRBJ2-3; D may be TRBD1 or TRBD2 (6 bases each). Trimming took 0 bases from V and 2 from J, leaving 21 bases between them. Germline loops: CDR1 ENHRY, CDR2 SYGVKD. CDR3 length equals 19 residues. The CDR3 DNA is TGTGCCATCAGTGAGTCGAGAGCGGGCCTTGGGGGCGACACAGATACGCAGTATTTT. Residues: CAISESRAGLGGDTDTQYF.

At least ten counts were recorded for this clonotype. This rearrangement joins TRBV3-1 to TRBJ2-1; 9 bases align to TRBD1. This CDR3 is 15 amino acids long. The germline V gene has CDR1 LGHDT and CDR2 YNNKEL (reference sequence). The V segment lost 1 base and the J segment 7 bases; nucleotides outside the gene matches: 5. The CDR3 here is CASSQAGTGWNEQFF. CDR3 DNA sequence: TGTGCCAGCAGCCAAGCTGGGACAGGGTGGAATGAGCAGTTCTTC.

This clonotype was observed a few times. The CDR3 is CASPGTTSYNEQFF. The CDR3 DNA follows: TGTGCCAGCCCCGGGACTACCTCCTACAATGAGCAGTTCTTC. V usage is TRBV25-1 and J usage is TRBJ2-1; TRBD2 matches at 7 bases. The trim removed 8 bases at V and 0 bases at J, leaving 4 bases unmatched. CDR1 MGHDK and CDR2 SYGVNS come from the germline V gene. The CDR3 is 14 amino acids. The variable domain in full, with the rest retrieved from reference TRBV25-1 and TRBJ2-1, is EADIYQTPRYLVIGTGKKITLECSQTMGHDKMYWYQQDPGMELHLIHYSYGVNSTEKGDLSSESTVSRIRTEHFPLTLESARPSHTSQYLCASPGTTSYNEQFFGPGTRLTVL.

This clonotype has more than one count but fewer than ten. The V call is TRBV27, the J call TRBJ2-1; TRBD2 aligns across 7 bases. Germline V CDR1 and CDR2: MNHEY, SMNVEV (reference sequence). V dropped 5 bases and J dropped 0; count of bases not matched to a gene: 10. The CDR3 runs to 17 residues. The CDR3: CASSPTLAGASYNEQFF. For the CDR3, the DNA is TGTGCCAGCAGTCCAACTTTAGCGGGCGCCTCCTACAATGAGCAGTTCTTC.

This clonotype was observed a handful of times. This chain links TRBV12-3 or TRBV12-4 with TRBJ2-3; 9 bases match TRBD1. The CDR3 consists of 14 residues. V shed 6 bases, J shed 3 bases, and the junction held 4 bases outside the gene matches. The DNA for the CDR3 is TGTGCCAGCAGAACAGGGGGCTCTACAGATACGCAGTATTTT. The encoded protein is CASRTGGSTDTQYF.